The rows below give T cell receptor beta chains drawn from one sample of a study of tumor-infiltrating lymphocytes in primary liver carcinoma. Via MiXCR, TCRdb re-called the multiplex PCR reads, giving one row per CDR3 protein. The table shows 100,000 to 150,000 distinct CDR3 sequences, with around 60% occurring only once. Sequencing was performed on liver tumor tissue from sampling region 3. Receptors originate from a woman aged 55-69 years with primary liver carcinoma and hepatitis B virus infection. Each CDR3 is given with its conserved first and last residue. The order of the fields is CDR3 protein, J gene, V gene.

CASSQEKAATDTQFF	TRBJ2-3	TRBV4-2
CASRESRGAQYEQYF	TRBJ2-7	TRBV12-3/TRBV12-4
CASSQDGKETQYF	TRBJ2-5	TRBV14
CASSSGGEQPQHF	TRBJ1-5	TRBV18
CASSLQQGRLTDTQYF	TRBJ2-3	TRBV5-1
CSVKSGQNFGNEQFF	TRBJ2-1	TRBV29-1
CARSVGSGRNNEQFF	TRBJ2-1	TRBV30
CASSQGRTNEKLFF	TRBJ1-4	TRBV5-1
CASSLRGLGKETQYF	TRBJ2-5	TRBV28
CASNQGAIQEAQYF	TRBJ2-5	TRBV4-2
CASSLFGHSYEQYF	TRBJ2-7	TRBV28
CVSSQLIGGAYGYTF	TRBJ1-2	TRBV7-9
CASMEWETTLGITDTQYF	TRBJ2-3	TRBV14
CASSREGKTDTQYF	TRBJ2-3	TRBV12-3/TRBV12-4
CASSGDRNTGELFF	TRBJ2-2	TRBV6-5
CASSLGQGGRAYNEQFF	TRBJ2-1	TRBV11-3
CASSQRSRRNYGYTF	TRBJ1-2	TRBV12-3/TRBV12-4
CSTKAGVFGEQFF	TRBJ2-1	TRBV29-1
CASSQMYQEIQYF	TRBJ2-5	TRBV11-2
CASSFRTGDEKLFF	TRBJ1-4	TRBV12-3/TRBV12-4
CASSFPEQTNTRELFF	TRBJ2-2	TRBV12-3/TRBV12-4
CSVHGSVDMEYF	TRBJ2-3	TRBV29-1
CASRRQGANTGELFF	TRBJ2-2	TRBV2
CVCAGLAANYNEQFF	TRBJ2-1	TRBV12-3/TRBV12-4
CASSLGDKSYKQYF	TRBJ2-7	TRBV11-3
CVSSRTDYNSSLHF	TRBJ1-6	TRBV11-3
CASSVGNYGYTF	TRBJ1-2	TRBV28
CASSTTRSSYNEQFF	TRBJ2-1	TRBV28
CASSLSGRAIYNEQFF	TRBJ2-1	TRBV28
CATSEGSNNEQFF	TRBJ2-1	TRBV24-1
CSVSSGQTNQPQHF	TRBJ1-5	TRBV29-1
CASGYGRGISNQPQHF	TRBJ1-5	TRBV6-6
CDSSLRFTRLTEVFF	TRBJ1-1	TRBV5-6
CASSFPGGGLGYNEQFF	TRBJ2-1	TRBV11-3
CSVEYGQGSEKLFF	TRBJ1-4	TRBV29-1
CASSPDRIYGYTF	TRBJ1-2	TRBV11-2
CASSDRAGNTEAFF	TRBJ1-1	TRBV6-4
CASSPSRGDGYEQYF	TRBJ2-7	TRBV18
CVRRTGYEQFF	TRBJ2-1	TRBV12-3/TRBV12-4
CSVEQAGSGNEQLF	TRBJ2-1	TRBV29-1
CASSPLRGGLDTQCF	TRBJ2-3	TRBV11-2
CSVVLRDLKHNEQFF	TRBJ2-1	TRBV29-1
CASRTHGAYEQYF	TRBJ2-7	TRBV11-2
CAGSPKENPNYGYTF	TRBJ1-2	TRBV11-3
CARSLVAEANVLTF	TRBJ2-6	TRBV7-9